The rows below give T cell receptor beta chains drawn from one sample of a study of regulatory T cells in long-lasting Graves disease. TCRdb itself ran the multiplex PCR reads through MiXCR, one entry per CDR3 protein. The sample consists of a few hundred thousand distinct CDR3 sequences, 12% to 15% of them appearing once. This sample also belongs to another study, concerning T cells in Graves' hyperthyroidism and ophthalmopathy.

The source material was peripheral blood mononuclear cells (PBMCs), sampled at new diagnosis, from a patient treated with antithyroid drugs. The receptors originated from a woman aged 45-65 years with Graves disease. CDR3s include the opening cysteine and the closing phenylalanine or tryptophan. The order of the fields is J gene, clone size, D gene, V gene, CDR3 protein, CDR3 DNA. The D gene is left open where the match is weak. Some rows have no size entry. The others give once, few or many, or a class for an expanded clone.

>TRBJ2-7|many|.|TRBV9
CASSDGRGYEQYF
TGTGCCAGCAGCGACGGCAGGGGCTACGAGCAGTACTTC
>TRBJ2-7|.|TRBD1|TRBV11-2
CASSSLRGRSYEQYF
TGTGCCAGCAGCTCGCTCAGGGGGCGCAGCTACGAGCAGTACTTC
>TRBJ2-7|many|TRBD1|TRBV11-2
CASSLAPLGQGIPYEQYF
TGTGCCAGCAGCTTAGCCCCCCTTGGACAGGGGATTCCCTACGAGCAGTACTTC
>TRBJ1-2|many|.|TRBV11-2
CASSSLGGRSYGYTF
TGTGCCAGCAGCTCGTTGGGGGGGCGCAGCTATGGCTACACCTTC
>TRBJ2-7|many|TRBD2|TRBV28
CASSYPLTSGRQEQYF
TGTGCCAGCAGTTACCCATTGACTAGCGGGAGACAAGAGCAGTACTTC
>TRBJ2-3|many|.|TRBV5-1
CASSLESSTDTQYF
TGCGCCAGCAGCTTGGAATCCAGCACAGATACGCAGTATTTT
>TRBJ2-2|many|TRBD2|TRBV5-1
CASSRTSTGELFF
TGCGCCAGCAGCCGGACTAGCACCGGGGAGCTGTTTTTT
>TRBJ1-2|many|.|TRBV2
CASSGATTVNYGYTF
TGCGCCAGCAGTGGAGCAACGACAGTTAACTATGGCTACACCTTC
>TRBJ2-5|.|.|TRBV7-9
CASSLTESETQYF
TGTGCCAGCAGCTTAACAGAATCGGAGACCCAGTACTTC
>TRBJ2-7|many|.|TRBV28
CASSFGTHEQYF
TGTGCCAGCAGTTTTGGGACGCACGAGCAGTACTTC
>TRBJ2-7|few|.|TRBV10-2
CASSAIGLGHEQYF
TGCGCCAGCAGCGCTATAGGACTGGGGCACGAGCAGTACTTC
>TRBJ2-6|many|.|TRBV28
CASSFGSGVFGANVLTF
TGTGCCAGCAGTTTTGGCTCAGGGGTTTTTGGGGCCAACGTCCTGACTTTC
>TRBJ2-2|.|TRBD2|TRBV20-1
CSAGTSAGELFF
TGCAGTGCTGGGACTAGTGCCGGGGAGCTGTTTTTT
>TRBJ1-2|.|TRBD1|TRBV24-1
CATSDRTGENCGYTF
TGTGCCACCAGTGATCGGACAGGGGAGAACTGTGGCTACACCTTC
>TRBJ2-1|many|.|TRBV7-9
CASSLGFGGEQFF
TGTGCCAGCAGCTTAGGGTTTGGGGGGGAGCAGTTCTTC
>TRBJ2-6|many|TRBD1|TRBV28
CASSSPRQGSSGANVLTF
TGTGCCAGCAGTTCGCCCCGACAGGGGAGCTCTGGGGCCAACGTCCTGACTTTC
>TRBJ1-2|.|.|TRBV28
CASRQQANYGYTF
TGTGCCAGCAGACAACAGGCGAACTATGGCTACACCTTC
>TRBJ1-1|many|.|TRBV30
CAWVREGKDTEAFF
TGTGCCTGGGTCCGAGAGGGAAAAGACACTGAAGCTTTCTTT
>TRBJ2-3|.|.|TRBV5-4
CASSPATGLDTQYF
TGTGCCAGCAGCCCAGCAACAGGGTTAGATACGCAGTATTTT
>TRBJ2-5|.|.|TRBV7-9
CASRGRRGWDGRYGGNQETQYF
TGTGCCAGCAGGGGGAGGAGAGGGTGGGACGGGCGGTACGGAGGAAACCAAGAGACCCAGTACTTC
>TRBJ2-4|many|.|TRBV29-1
CSVESQVGGIQYF
TGCAGCGTTGAGTCGCAGGTCGGGGGCATTCAGTACTTC
>TRBJ1-5|many|.|TRBV2
CASSELTRNQPQHF
TGTGCCAGCAGTGAATTAACACGAAATCAGCCCCAGCATTTT
>TRBJ2-7|.|TRBD2|TRBV10-3
CAISELAGAYEQYF
TGTGCCATAAGTGAGCTAGCGGGAGCCTACGAGCAGTACTTC
>TRBJ2-3|many|.|TRBV12-3/TRBV12-4
CASKKGVRDTQYF
TGTGCCAGCAAGAAAGGGGTCCGGGATACGCAGTATTTT
>TRBJ1-5|many|.|TRBV11-2
CASSLEAEGFDQPQHF
TGTGCCAGCAGCTTAGAAGCGGAAGGCTTTGATCAGCCCCAGCATTTT
>TRBJ2-7|many|TRBD2|TRBV2
CASSETSGNYEQYF
TGTGCCAGCAGTGAAACAAGCGGGAACTACGAGCAGTACTTC
>TRBJ1-5|few|.|TRBV4-1
CASSQLGKREQPQHF
TGCGCCAGCAGCCAACTCGGAAAACGGGAGCAGCCCCAGCATTTT
>TRBJ2-7|few|TRBD2|TRBV19
CATTTSGRGEQYF
TGTGCCACCACGACTAGCGGGAGAGGTGAGCAGTACTTC
>TRBJ2-2|.|.|TRBV9
CASSVGTLETGELFF
TGTGCCAGCAGCGTAGGTACTCTCGAAACCGGGGAGCTGTTTTTT
>TRBJ2-7|few|TRBD2|TRBV20-1
CSASSGKSSYEQYF
TGCAGTGCTAGTAGCGGGAAAAGCTCCTACGAGCAGTACTTC
>TRBJ2-3|many|TRBD2|TRBV12-3/TRBV12-4
CASRGGRATDTQYF
TGTGCCAGCAGAGGTGGGAGGGCCACAGATACGCAGTATTTT
>TRBJ2-3|.|.|TRBV29-1
CSGTVELATQYF
TGCAGCGGTACAGTTGAGCTAGCTACGCAGTATTTT
>TRBJ1-1|.|.|TRBV7-3
CASSLNPGTGTVNTEAFF
TGTGCCAGCAGCTTAAATCCCGGAACCGGGACGGTGAACACTGAAGCTTTCTTT
>TRBJ2-7|.|.|TRBV6-9
CASSYYGSTYEQYF
TGTGCCAGCAGTTACTATGGAAGCACCTACGAGCAGTACTTC
>TRBJ2-1|few|TRBD2|TRBV10-3
CAISGAVREGLSNEQFF
TGTGCCATCAGTGGGGCCGTGCGGGAGGGCCTTAGCAATGAGCAGTTCTTC
>TRBJ2-1|.|.|TRBV5-1
CASSLPTATYNEQFF
TGCGCCAGCAGCTTACCAACAGCGACCTACAATGAGCAGTTCTTC
>TRBJ2-1|.|.|TRBV12-3/TRBV12-4
CASSLADYKEQFF
TGTGCCAGCAGTTTAGCGGATTACAAAGAGCAGTTCTTC
>TRBJ1-5|few|TRBD1|TRBV20-1
CSATGTGDNSNQPQHF
TGCAGTGCAACCGGGACAGGGGACAATAGCAATCAGCCCCAGCATTTT
>TRBJ2-7|few|.|TRBV28
CASKNKGYSYEQYF
TGTGCCAGCAAGAACAAGGGTTACTCCTACGAGCAGTACTTC
>TRBJ2-3|many|.|TRBV30
CASDEGFRDTQYF
TGTGCCTCCGACGAGGGGTTTCGTGATACGCAGTATTTT
>TRBJ2-2|.|TRBD2|TRBV20-1
CSARDIAGPNTGELFF
TGCAGTGCTAGAGATATAGCGGGACCGAACACCGGGGAGCTGTTTTTT
>TRBJ2-2|few|TRBD1|TRBV30
CAWSRLGQANTGELFF
TGTGCCTGGAGCCGATTGGGACAGGCGAACACCGGGGAGCTGTTTTTT
>TRBJ2-3|.|TRBD2|TRBV28
CASRLTSGRDTQYF
TGTGCCAGCAGACTCACTAGCGGGAGAGATACGCAGTATTTT
>TRBJ1-5|.|.|TRBV19
CASSVDRGQPQHF
TGTGCCAGTAGTGTGGATAGGGGCCAGCCCCAGCATTTT
>TRBJ2-1|.|.|TRBV11-1
CASGMMPYNEQFF
TGTGCCAGCGGGATGATGCCCTACAATGAGCAGTTCTTC
>TRBJ1-4|many|.|TRBV3-1
CASSQGRGESEKLFF
TGTGCCAGCAGCCAAGGCCGGGGGGAGAGTGAAAAACTGTTTTTT
>TRBJ1-2|many|.|TRBV2
CASSSTGSGYGYTF
TGTGCCAGCAGCTCCACAGGGTCCGGCTATGGCTACACCTTC
>TRBJ2-7|many|TRBD2|TRBV7-2
CASSLAHWESGGYEQYF
TGTGCCAGCAGCTTAGCGCATTGGGAGTCGGGAGGGTACGAGCAGTACTTC
>TRBJ2-1|many|TRBD2|TRBV5-6
CASRERGSSYNEQFF
TGTGCCAGTAGAGAGCGGGGCAGCTCCTACAATGAGCAGTTCTTC
>TRBJ2-7|.|.|TRBV4-1
CASSQFRTSSYEQYF
TGCGCCAGCAGCCAATTTAGAACTTCCTCCTACGAGCAGTACTTC
>TRBJ1-5|many|.|TRBV12-3/TRBV12-4
CASSFGGAGNQPQHF
TGTGCCAGCAGTTTTGGAGGGGCAGGAAATCAGCCCCAGCATTTT
>TRBJ1-3|once|TRBD1|TRBV25-1
CASSGQGPHSGNTIYF
TGTGCCAGCAGTGGACAGGGTCCTCACTCTGGAAACACCATATATTTT
>TRBJ2-7|many|.|TRBV5-1
CASNRGASTSYEQYF
TGCGCCAGCAATCGGGGGGCCAGCACCTCCTACGAGCAGTACTTC
>TRBJ1-1|.|.|TRBV28
CASTPVTGGTEAFF
TGTGCCAGCACCCCCGTGACAGGCGGGACTGAAGCTTTCTTT